These 27 T cell receptor beta chains share one sample of origin, sequenced in a study of blood T cell repertoires in COVID-19. Sequencing was performed with immunoSEQ multiplex PCR; in TCRdb, only in-frame clones are kept and a portion is missing. This table holds under 350,000 clones, roughly 90% found once. The sample taken for sequencing was PBMCs or T cells enriched from blood (not recorded which). Every receptor here comes from a man in his 60s who had recovered from COVID-19.

This chain connects TRBV20-1 to TRBJ2-1; 10 bases are a match to TRBD1. The V and J ends lost 3 bases and 6 bases, in that order; junction bases with no gene match: 8. The CDR3 has 15 residues. From germline, CDR1 is DFQATT and CDR2 SNEGSKA (reference sequence). This chain's CDR3 is CSASLGTGAVNEQFF. In DNA form, the CDR3 reads TGCAGTGCTAGTCTGGGGACAGGGGCTGTCAATGAGCAGTTCTTC.

Comments on this clone: Other DNA sequences in this sample translate to the same CDR3. The rearrangement links TRBV19 to TRBJ2-7; 9 bases align to TRBD1. Germline CDR1 is LNHDA and CDR2 is SQIVND (reference sequence). The trim removed 3 bases at V and 2 bases at J, leaving 2 bases unmatched. The CDR3 contains 14 residues. CDR3 residues: CASSIGTGPYEQYF. The CDR3 nucleotides read TGTGCCAGTAGTATCGGGACAGGGCCCTACGAGCAGTACTTC.

The chain has TRBV5-8 and TRBJ1-6; maybe TRBD1 (5 bases). Germline values: CDR1 SGHTS, CDR2 YDEGEE. Trimming cost V 4 bases and J 1 base, with 18 bases left between them. The CDR3 loop spans 18 amino acids. As DNA, the CDR3 is TGTGCCAGCAGCCCCTGGGGCAGGGTCGCATCCTATAATTCACCCCTCCACTTT. Protein product: CASSPWGRVASYNSPLHF.

The chain couples TRBV27 to TRBJ2-7; 10 bases line up with TRBD1. CDR3 length: 16 residues. V shed 6 bases and J 3 bases; nucleotides not matched to a gene: 11. Per the germline V gene, CDR1 is MNHEY and CDR2 is SMNVEV (reference sequence). In DNA, the CDR3 is TGTGCCAGCAGGGGTGGACAGGGGGAGGGGTTCTACGAGCAGTACTTC. The encoded protein is CASRGGQGEGFYEQYF.

The chain recombines TRBV5-1 with TRBJ2-7; 8 bases fit TRBD1. Germline lookup yields CDR1 SGHRS and CDR2 YFSETQ. After removal of 1 base from V and 5 bases from J, the junction contained 5 bases not matched to a gene. The CDR3 covers 14 residues. In DNA, the CDR3 is TGCGCCAGCAGCTTGCGGGACAGGACCCACGAGCAGTACTTC. It codes for CASSLRDRTHEQYF. Using reference TRBV5-1 and TRBJ2-7 for the parts outside the CDR3, the full variable domain is KAGVTQTPRYLIKTRGQQVTLSCSPISGHRSVSWYQQTPGQGLQFLFEYFSETQRNKGNFPGRFSGRQFSNSRSEMNVSTLELGDSALYLCASSLRDRTHEQYFGPGTRLTVT.

The chain employs TRBV6-5 and TRBJ1-6; a weak D match, TRBD1 (5 bases). Looked up from germline, CDR1 is MNHEY and CDR2 is SVGAGI. V was clipped by 6 bases and J by 10 bases, with 19 bases between them. CDR3 length equals 15 residues. CDR3 amino acids: CASRFSNRPGSPLHF. CDR3 bases: TGTGCCAGCAGATTCTCGAACAGGCCAGGGTCACCCCTCCACTTT.

This chain connects TRBV14 to TRBJ2-1; 10 positions agree with TRBD2. V lost 0 bases to trimming and J lost 1 base; unmatched junction nucleotides: 3. The CDR3 length is 17 residues. Looked up from germline, CDR1 is SGHDN and CDR2 is FVKESK. The CDR3 sequence: CASSQDLAGASYNEQFF. The CDR3 DNA follows: TGTGCCAGCAGCCAAGATCTAGCGGGAGCTTCCTACAATGAGCAGTTCTTC.

The J gene is TRBJ2-3, the V gene TRBV10-1; weak D call: TRBD1 (6 bases). Trimming left V 3 bases short and J 1 base short, with 11 bases between. This CDR3 contains 15 residues. Germline CDR1 reads WNHNN; CDR2 reads SYGVQD (reference sequence). The CDR3 DNA sequence: TGCGCCAGCAGTGACCCCAGGGGACGCACAGATACGCAGTATTTT. This sequence encodes CASSDPRGRTDTQYF.

This chain connects TRBV6-6 to TRBJ1-5, with D possibly matching TRBD1 (6 bases). The germline V and J ends were trimmed by 7 bases and 7 bases, with 17 bases remaining between them. Germline CDR1 reads MNHNY; CDR2 reads SVGAGI (reference sequence). This CDR3 spans 14 amino acids. The CDR3 protein is CASKQQGRGQPQHF. As DNA, the CDR3 is TGTGCCAGCAAACAACAGGGACGAGGACAGCCCCAGCATTTT.

In its sample, this clone was seen a few times. The chain links TRBV3-1 (or the pseudogene TRBV3-2) to TRBJ1-1, with 8 bases matching TRBD1. This CDR3 contains 14 residues. After removal of 6 bases from V and 0 bases from J, the junction contained 3 bases not matched to a gene. Germline loops: CDR1 LGHDT, CDR2 YNNKEL (reference sequence). CDR3: CASRPGGMNTEAFF. The CDR3 DNA is TGTGCCAGCAGGCCAGGGGGCATGAACACTGAAGCTTTCTTT.

This clone was seen more than once but under ten times. The chain employs TRBV7-3 and TRBJ2-1; no firm D call. The CDR3 consists of 15 residues. V gave up 6 bases and J gave up 0 bases, with 12 bases separating them. Germline CDR1 and CDR2: SGHTA and FQGTGA. This chain's CDR3 is CASSLDLSSYNEQFF. CDR3 bases: TGTGCCAGCAGTCTAGACCTGAGCTCCTACAATGAGCAGTTCTTC.

The genes are TRBV19 and TRBJ2-1, with 10 bases matching TRBD2. Trimming took 5 bases from V and 6 from J; bases not matched to a gene: 7. The V gene's germline CDR1 is LNHDA and CDR2 SQIVND (reference sequence). The CDR3 runs 15 residues. In DNA, the CDR3 is TGTGCCAGTAGTCTCAGCGGGGGGGCCCTCAATGAGCAGTTCTTC. It encodes CASSLSGGALNEQFF.

V and J are TRBV27 and TRBJ1-6, with 7 bases identical to TRBD1. Looked up from germline, CDR1 is MNHEY and CDR2 is SMNVEV (reference sequence). The CDR3 totals 14 residues. Trimming removed 6 bases from V and 11 bases from J; junction bases left unmatched: 10. The CDR3 nucleotides are TGTGCCAGCAGGTCCGGGACAGTAAAGGCACCCCTCCACTTT. It translates to CASRSGTVKAPLHF.

This clone appeared once. The V gene is TRBV27, the J gene TRBJ2-7; TRBD2 matches at 9 bases. Germline loops: CDR1 MNHEY, CDR2 SMNVEV (reference sequence). The CDR3 consists of 16 residues. Unmatched junction bases numbered 8, after V lost 2 bases and J lost 3 bases. The CDR3 coding sequence is TGTGCCAGCAGTTTAACAGGGGTGCGGGGGGGCTACGAGCAGTACTTC. It yields the protein CASSLTGVRGGYEQYF.

The V call is TRBV19, the J call TRBJ1-5, with D unclear. This CDR3 is built from 13 residues. Germline CDR1 and CDR2: LNHDA and SQIVND (reference sequence). V lost 7 bases and J 3 bases, leaving 10 bases between the germline ends. The CDR3 is CASNADSNQPQHF. The CDR3 DNA sequence: TGTGCCAGTAACGCAGACTCCAATCAGCCCCAGCATTTT.

This clone was counted a few times. The genes are TRBV6-6 and TRBJ1-6, with 9 bases lining up with TRBD1. This CDR3 is 17 amino acids long. Germline V gene sequence: CDR1 MNHNY, CDR2 SVGAGI (reference sequence). Trimming at V came to 5 bases and at J to 6 bases, leaving 11 bases not matched to a gene. The CDR3 loop is CASSPATGGLLNSPLHF. The CDR3 DNA reads as TGTGCCAGCAGTCCTGCGACAGGGGGTCTCCTTAATTCACCCCTCCACTTT.

This sequence joins TRBV5-4 and TRBJ1-1; 11 bases are shared with TRBD1. Germline values: CDR1 SGHNT, CDR2 YYREEE (reference sequence). This CDR3 comprises 15 residues. The J segment lost 5 bases and the V segment lost 4 bases, leaving 7 bases of the junction unmatched. CDR3 DNA sequence: TGTGCCAGCAGCCGGACCGGGACAGGGGGAACTGAAGCTTTCTTT. It codes for CASSRTGTGGTEAFF. The variable domain in full, completed from reference TRBV5-4 and TRBJ1-1, reads ETGVTQSPTHLIKTRGQQVTLRCSSQSGHNTVSWYQQALGQGPQFIFQYYREEENGRGNFPPRFSGLQFPNYSSELNVNALELDDSALYLCASSRTGTGGTEAFFGQGTRLTVV.

This clone was seen only once. The gene calls are TRBV10-2 and TRBJ1-5; D is unclear. V shed 5 bases and J shed 2 bases, with 4 bases lying between them. CDR3 length: 12 residues. Germline V gene data show CDR1 as WSHSY and CDR2 as SAAADI. The CDR3: CASSQGNQPQHF. CDR3 DNA sequence: TGCGCCAGCAGTCAGGGCAATCAGCCCCAGCATTTT.

The rearrangement links TRBV12-5 to TRBJ1-6; 9 positions agree with TRBD1. Per the germline V gene, CDR1 is LGHNT and CDR2 is FRNRAP. There are 15 residues in the CDR3. The ends lost 2 bases at V and 9 bases at J; junction bases unmatched: 5. As DNA, the CDR3 is TGTGCTAGTGGTTTGTCACAGGGGGCGGGTTCACCCCTCCACTTT. This gives the protein CASGLSQGAGSPLHF.

The sample holds one count of this clone. V and J are TRBV2 and TRBJ2-7; D is undetermined. Between the trimmed V and J ends, which lost 4 bases and 0 bases, there was a span of 13 bases. Germline V lookup: CDR1 SNHLY, CDR2 FYNNEI. CDR3 length: 15 residues. CDR3: CASSAGRQSSYEQYF. CDR3 in DNA: TGTGCCAGCAGTGCCGGCAGGCAAAGCTCCTACGAGCAGTACTTC.

In this sample, this clone turned up a few times. The CDR3 region is CASSPTRGARNTIYF. In DNA form, the CDR3 reads TGTGCCAGCAGCCCAACACGGGGGGCCAGGAACACCATATATTTT. This chain joins TRBV11-2 and TRBJ1-3; tentative D call: TRBD1 (6 bases). This CDR3 has 15 amino acids. Germline CDR1 and CDR2: SGHAT and FQNNGV. V lost 5 bases to trimming and J lost 7 bases, with 18 bases between them.

The V call is TRBV4-1, the J call TRBJ2-1, with D maybe TRBD2 (5 bases). Trimming pared 3 bases from V and 1 base from J, leaving 13 bases between. Looked up from germline, CDR1 is MGHRA and CDR2 is YSYEKL. The CDR3 covers 16 residues. As DNA, the CDR3 is TGCGCCAGCAGCCAGAGGCGAGGGCCTTCCTACAATGAGCAGTTCTTC. It specifies CASSQRRGPSYNEQFF.

V gene TRBV9 combines with J gene TRBJ2-2, with D uncertain. CDR3 length: 15 amino acids. From germline, CDR1 is SGDLS and CDR2 YYNGEE. Trimming left V 0 bases short and J 3 bases short, with 9 bases between. Here the CDR3 reads CASSVVGQHTGELFF. In DNA, the CDR3 is TGTGCCAGCAGCGTAGTTGGGCAGCACACCGGGGAGCTGTTTTTT. Based on the CDR3 plus reference TRBV9 and TRBJ2-2, the full variable domain is DSGVTQTPKHLITATGQRVTLRCSPRSGDLSVYWYQQSLDQGLQFLIQYYNGEERAKGNILERFSAQQFPDLHSELNLSSLELGDSALYFCASSVVGQHTGELFFGEGSRLTVL.

V usage is TRBV6-5 and J usage is TRBJ1-2; 7 nucleotides agree with TRBD1. Germline-derived CDR1 and CDR2 are MNHEY and SVGAGI. The CDR3 sequence is 13 residues long. V was clipped by 11 bases and J by 3 bases; unmatched bases: 9. The CDR3 DNA reads TGTGCCGGTTACAGGGGTTGGGACTATGGCTACACCTTC. Amino acid sequence: CAGYRGWDYGYTF.

The J gene is TRBJ2-3, the V gene TRBV3-1 (or the pseudogene TRBV3-2); TRBD2 aligns across 8 bases. CDR1 LGHDT and CDR2 YNNKEL come from the germline V gene (reference sequence). The CDR3 is 15 amino acids. V shed 4 bases and J 1 base; nucleotides not matched to a gene: 4. CDR3 bases: TGTGCCAGCAGCCTCTCACTAGCGGGCACAGATACGCAGTATTTT. It specifies CASSLSLAGTDTQYF.

The rearrangement links TRBV9 to TRBJ1-2, with a weak D call TRBD1 (5 bases). With 4 bases removed from V and 4 bases from J, the gap between germline ends came to 8 bases. Germline V gene sequence: CDR1 SGDLS, CDR2 YYNGEE. The CDR3 covers 12 residues. CDR3 nucleotides: TGTGCCAGCAGCCTCGACAGCTATGGCTACACCTTC. Encoded protein: CASSLDSYGYTF.

This chain connects TRBV28 to TRBJ2-1, with 9 positions matching TRBD1. J lost 6 bases, V lost 2 bases, and 8 bases had no gene match. The germline CDR1 and CDR2 sequences are MDHEN and SYDVKM. The CDR3 runs to 16 residues. The CDR3: CASSLRYRGLGNEQFF. CDR3 coding DNA: TGTGCCAGCAGTTTAAGATACAGGGGGCTAGGCAATGAGCAGTTCTTC.